The entry below gives a single T cell receptor (beta chain) sequence along with its context. This specimen comes from a study of PD-L1 blockade in urothelial cancer. Whole-study context: The study started patients on atezolizumab around 2014, giving 1,200 mg intravenously every 3 weeks.

The CDR3 length is 15 residues. Trimming left V 3 bases short and J 4 bases short, with 13 bases between. CDR1 is SGHRS and CDR2 is YFSETQ in the germline V gene. Method: immunoSEQ multiplex PCR; TCRdb's copy keeps in-frame clones and lacks some. Of about 100,000 clones in the sample, around 93% were seen once. This sample comprised PBMCs, obtained around atezolizumab (anti-PD-L1) treatment. This sequence was found in a woman older than 75 with urothelial cancer. This rearrangement joins TRBV5-1 to TRBJ1-4; D gene ambiguous. The CDR3 DNA is TGCGCCAGCAGCTCGTCCGGGAGTGGTAATGAAAAACTGTTTTTT. This codes for CASSSSGSGNEKLFF.